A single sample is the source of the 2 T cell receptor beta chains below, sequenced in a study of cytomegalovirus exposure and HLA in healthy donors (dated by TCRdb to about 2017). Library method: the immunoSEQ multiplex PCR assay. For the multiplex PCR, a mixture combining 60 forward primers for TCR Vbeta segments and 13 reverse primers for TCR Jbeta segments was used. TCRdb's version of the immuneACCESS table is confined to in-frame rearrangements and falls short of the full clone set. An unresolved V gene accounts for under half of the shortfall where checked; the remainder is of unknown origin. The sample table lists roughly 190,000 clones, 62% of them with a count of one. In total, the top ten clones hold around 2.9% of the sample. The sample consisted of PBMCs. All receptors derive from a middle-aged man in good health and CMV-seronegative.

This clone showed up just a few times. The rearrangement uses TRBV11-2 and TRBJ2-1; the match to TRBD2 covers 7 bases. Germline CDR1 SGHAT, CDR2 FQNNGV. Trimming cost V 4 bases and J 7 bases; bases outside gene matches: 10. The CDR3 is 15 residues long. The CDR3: CASSSAVGAGNEQFF. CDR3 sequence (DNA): TGTGCCAGCAGCTCCGCTGTAGGAGCGGGGAATGAGCAGTTCTTC.

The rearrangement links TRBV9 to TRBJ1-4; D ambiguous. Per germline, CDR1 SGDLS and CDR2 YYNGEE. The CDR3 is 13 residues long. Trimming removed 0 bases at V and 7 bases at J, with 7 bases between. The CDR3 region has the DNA TGTGCCAGCAGCGTAGGGAGTAGTGAAAAACTGTTTTTT. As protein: CASSVGSSEKLFF.